The 25 T cell receptor beta chains listed next were all sequenced from one sample in a study of CD8 T cells in ankylosing spondylitis. No antigens are known for them. Study results and caveats: What appeared characteristic of ankylosing spondylitis blood was a TCR beta motif of about eight highly homologous variants.

TCRdb itself ran the 5' RACE reads through MiXCR, one entry per CDR3 protein. The data show approximately 440,000 distinct CDR3 sequences, 17% seen once. Sample: blood, either unsorted or a sorted T cell fraction (not recorded which). These receptors came from a male donor with ankylosing spondylitis.

The gene calls are TRBV27 and TRBJ2-1; no firm D call. CDR3 length equals 15 residues. Trimming stripped 3 bases from V and 4 bases from J, with 13 bases between. The germline CDR1 and CDR2 sequences are MNHEY and SMNVEV (reference sequence). CDR3 in DNA: TGTGCCAGCAGTTTGGCCAGGCAGCCATACAATGAGCAGTTCTTC. This translates into CASSLARQPYNEQFF.

Regarding this clonotype: The junction differs from germline at one of its ends, possibly a read error. The rearrangement links TRBV7-7 to TRBJ2-1; TRBD1 is a possible D gene (5 bases). The length of the CDR3 is 16 residues. The germline V gene has CDR1 SSHAT and CDR2 FNYEAQ (reference sequence). The CDR3 spells CASSPRAGITYNEQFF. The CDR3 DNA follows: TGTGCTAGCAGCCCCAGGGCTGGGATAACGTACAATGAGCAGTTCTTC.

This clonotype was seen a few times. The chain is built from TRBV12-3 or TRBV12-4 and TRBJ1-5; D is possibly TRBD1 (5 bases). V was trimmed by 4 bases and J by 0 bases, leaving 13 bases between them. CDR3 length equals 16 residues. CDR3 DNA sequence: TGTGCCAGCAGTTCAGCCGGGACGGGTAGCAATCAGCCCCAGCATTTT. It codes for CASSSAGTGSNQPQHF.

This clonotype was picked up a small number of times. The chain employs TRBV12-3 or TRBV12-4 and TRBJ2-1, with 10 bases that match TRBD2. The CDR3 is made up of 16 amino acids. J lost 8 bases, V lost 3 bases, and 10 bases had no gene match. CDR3 nucleotides: TGTGCCAGCAGTTTTCTCCGAGCGGGAGGGCGGGATGAGCAGTTCTTC. It yields the protein CASSFLRAGGRDEQFF.

The chain uses TRBV4-2 and TRBJ2-1, with 14 bases aligning to TRBD2. This CDR3 comprises 15 residues. Looked up from germline, CDR1 is LGHNA and CDR2 is YNFKEQ. V trimming: 4 bases; J trimming: 10 bases; junction bases outside the gene matches: 6. In DNA form, the CDR3 reads TGTGCCAGCAGCCCGGGACTAGCGGGAGTGTCGGAGCAGTTCTTC. Protein: CASSPGLAGVSEQFF.

The chain joins TRBV7-2 to TRBJ2-3; 7 bases are a match to TRBD2. From germline, CDR1 is SGHTA and CDR2 FQGNSA. The CDR3 covers 16 residues. Losses at the gene ends were 5 bases for V and 0 bases for J; bases not matched to a gene: 8. CDR3 loop: CASSQRKRGSTDTQYF. The CDR3 DNA reads as TGTGCCAGCAGCCAACGGAAGCGGGGTAGCACAGATACGCAGTATTTT. Full variable domain (outside the CDR3, taken from reference TRBV7-2 and TRBJ2-3): GAGVSQSPSNKVTEKGKDVELRCDPISGHTALYWYRQSLGQGLEFLIYFQGNSAPDKSGLPSDRFSAERTGGSVSTLTIQRTQQEDSAVYLCASSQRKRGSTDTQYFGPGTRLTVL.

V usage is TRBV7-8 and J usage is TRBJ2-7; TRBD1 is a possible D gene (6 bases). This CDR3 contains 17 residues. Trimming stripped 0 bases from V and 1 base from J, with 16 bases between. The V gene's germline CDR1 is SGHVS and CDR2 FQNEAQ. The CDR3 is CASSLASSDRHSYEQYF. The CDR3 DNA reads as TGTGCCAGCAGCTTAGCATCCTCGGACAGACATTCCTACGAGCAGTACTTC.

This clonotype was detected a few times. The rearrangement uses TRBV12-3 or TRBV12-4 and TRBJ2-7; TRBD2 matches at 9 bases. CDR3 size: 15 residues. The junction had 6 bases not matched to a gene; V was cut back by 4 bases and J by 2 bases. For the CDR3, the DNA is TGTGCCAGCAGTTCCGGGACTAGCTCTACCTACGAGCAGTACTTC. The encoded protein is CASSSGTSSTYEQYF.

This clonotype has a handful of counts. The chain recombines TRBV29-1 with TRBJ2-5; the match to TRBD1 covers 9 bases. The CDR3 runs 11 residues. CDR1 SQVTM and CDR2 ANQGSEA come from the germline V gene. V shed 7 bases and J 3 bases; nucleotides not matched to a gene: 0. CDR3 coding DNA: TGCAGCGGGGACAGGGAAGAGACCCAGTACTTC. This sequence encodes CSGDREETQYF.

This clonotype turned up a few times. The V and J genes are TRBV5-1 and TRBJ2-7; D gene ambiguous. Germline CDR1 and CDR2: SGHRS and YFSETQ. Between the trimmed V and J ends, which lost 3 bases and 3 bases, there was a span of 10 bases. The CDR3 covers 13 residues. This CDR3 reads CASSSPTLYEQYF. The DNA for the CDR3 is TGCGCCAGCAGCTCCCCTACCCTCTACGAGCAGTACTTC.

This clonotype was detected only a few times. The chain joins TRBV7-9 to TRBJ2-3; D is uncertain. The CDR3 contains 11 residues. The germline gives CDR1 SEHNR, CDR2 FQNEAQ (reference sequence). Trimming removed 2 bases from V and 6 bases from J, with 3 bases in between. The chain's CDR3 is CASSLKDTQYF. The CDR3 DNA is TGTGCCAGCAGCTTAAAGGATACGCAGTATTTT.

V usage is TRBV20-1 and J usage is TRBJ1-1; 7 bases are a match to TRBD1. With V trimmed by 5 bases and J by 5 bases, 8 bases remained unmatched. CDR1 and CDR2 from the germline V gene are DFQATT and SNEGSKA (reference sequence). The CDR3 totals 13 residues. The CDR3 coding sequence is TGCAGTGCTGACAGGACAGGACCAACTGAAGCTTTCTTT. It specifies CSADRTGPTEAFF.

This clonotype was seen repeatedly, ten times or more. The chain couples TRBV6-1 to TRBJ2-2; D gene unclear. The CDR3 length is 15 residues. Germline assignment: CDR1 MNHNS and CDR2 SASEGT. V shed 6 bases and J shed 0 bases, with 11 bases lying between them. The CDR3 DNA reads TGTGCCAGCAGACCCGGACCGGCGAACACCGGGGAGCTGTTTTTT. Amino acids: CASRPGPANTGELFF.

This rearrangement joins TRBV12-3 or TRBV12-4 to TRBJ1-6; a possible D gene is TRBD1 (6 bases). This CDR3 has 15 amino acids. Trimming shortened V by 5 bases and J by 6 bases, and 14 bases separated the two germline ends. CDR3 sequence reads: CASSPTGGPNSPLHF. CDR3 DNA: TGTGCCAGCAGTCCAACGGGGGGCCCTAATTCACCCCTCCACTTT.

The table lists this clonotype with a few counts. The rearrangement links TRBV5-5 to TRBJ1-5, with D uncertain. Trimming shortened V by 0 bases and J by 5 bases, and 6 bases separated the two germline ends. CDR3 length: 13 amino acids. Germline V lookup: CDR1 SGHKS, CDR2 YYEKEE (reference sequence). The CDR3 sequence is CASSLDTYQPQHF. The CDR3 region has the DNA TGTGCCAGCAGCTTGGACACCTATCAGCCCCAGCATTTT.

This chain joins TRBV7-2 and TRBJ2-3; TRBD2 matches 15 bases. Germline V lookup: CDR1 SGHTA, CDR2 FQGNSA. J was trimmed by 3 bases and V by 5 bases; bases with no gene match: 6. The CDR3 consists of 17 residues. The CDR3 DNA sequence: TGTGCCAGCAGCCTAGGACTAGCGGGAGGGGGGACAGATACGCAGTATTTT. This gives the protein CASSLGLAGGGTDTQYF.

This clonotype was found a few times. The chain joins TRBV20-1 to TRBJ2-7, with 8 bases aligning to TRBD1. Per germline, CDR1 DFQATT and CDR2 SNEGSKA (reference sequence). V was pared by 5 bases and J by 0 bases, with 6 bases of the junction left unmatched. The CDR3 has 14 residues. The CDR3 protein is CSARDRRSSYEQYF. DNA of the CDR3: TGCAGTGCTCGGGACAGGAGGAGCTCCTACGAGCAGTACTTC.

This clonotype has more than one count but fewer than ten. The chain recombines TRBV18 with TRBJ2-3; D is uncertain. V lost 4 bases and J 0 bases, leaving 5 bases between the germline ends. The CDR3 is made up of 13 amino acids. CDR1 is KGHSH and CDR2 is LQKENI in the germline V gene. CDR3 in amino acids: CASSRTSTDTQYF. CDR3 nucleotide sequence: TGTGCCAGCTCACGAACTAGCACAGATACGCAGTATTTT.

Here the CDR3 reads CASSFSGGDYGYTF. For the CDR3, the DNA is TGTGCCAGCAGTTTTTCAGGTGGGGACTATGGCTACACCTTC. This chain connects TRBV12-3 or TRBV12-4 to TRBJ1-2; unclear D gene. The CDR3 has 14 residues. Between the trimmed V and J ends, which lost 3 bases and 3 bases, there was a span of 11 bases.

This chain uses TRBV10-2 with TRBJ1-1, with 8 bases lining up with TRBD1. The J segment lost 7 bases and the V segment lost 4 bases, leaving 8 bases of the junction unmatched. The CDR3 is 14 residues long. Looked up from germline, CDR1 is WSHSY and CDR2 is SAAADI. The CDR3 coding sequence is TGCGCCAGCAGTGGGACAGGGCGAGTGGGTGAAGCTTTCTTT. The encoded protein is CASSGTGRVGEAFF.

This clonotype was seen a handful of times. This chain connects TRBV9 to TRBJ2-3; 9 nucleotides match TRBD2. Germline V gene lookup returns CDR1 SGDLS and CDR2 YYNGEE. The J segment lost 2 bases and the V segment lost 3 bases, leaving 10 bases of the junction unmatched. The CDR3 consists of 17 residues. CDR3: CASSANGLAQNTDTQYF. CDR3 nucleotide sequence: TGTGCCAGCAGCGCCAACGGACTAGCGCAGAACACAGATACGCAGTATTTT.

V and J are TRBV12-3 or TRBV12-4 and TRBJ1-4, with a weak D call TRBD1 (6 bases). V lost 5 bases, J lost 0 bases, and 13 bases lay in between. The CDR3 totals 16 residues. CDR3 loop: CASSRTAGATNEKLFF. As DNA, the CDR3 is TGTGCCAGCAGTCGGACAGCCGGAGCAACTAATGAAAAACTGTTTTTT.

This sequence joins TRBV12-3 or TRBV12-4 and TRBJ2-1, with D maybe TRBD2 (7 bases). The CDR3 sequence is 17 residues long. The V gene lost 5 bases and the J gene lost 0 bases, with 17 bases spanning the gap. Here the CDR3 reads CASSRRLRGGSYNEQFF. The CDR3 DNA reads TGTGCCAGCAGTCGGCGGTTGAGGGGGGGCTCCTACAATGAGCAGTTCTTC.

The chain joins TRBV11-2 to TRBJ2-3; 9 bases are a match to TRBD1. With 7 bases clipped from V and 7 bases from J, the junction kept 9 bases outside the gene matches. Germline loops: CDR1 SGHAT, CDR2 FQNNGV. CDR3 length: 14 amino acids. The CDR3 region is CASTSGTGLNTQYF. The CDR3 DNA is TGTGCCAGCACCTCCGGGACAGGGCTGAATACGCAGTATTTT.

This clonotype has more than one count but fewer than ten. The gene calls are TRBV28 and TRBJ1-5; 7 bases line up with TRBD1. The CDR3 sequence is 15 residues long. V was pared by 7 bases and J by 3 bases, with 9 bases of the junction left unmatched. CDR1 and CDR2 (germline): MDHEN, SYDVKM. The CDR3 DNA reads as TGTGCCAGCACCCAGACAGGGTTGGACAATCAGCCCCAGCATTTT. Its translation: CASTQTGLDNQPQHF.